This TCR beta chain comes out of a study of T cells expressing NK-cell markers. Across the whole study: Sorted CD3+CD56-NKG2C+, CD3+CD56+NKG2C+ and CD3+CD56+NKG2C- T cells supplied the TCR beta repertoires. Regarding the study as a whole: The study found dominant NKG2C+ clonotypes at roughly 1.0-8% of CD8+ T cells in about 6 donors.

Generation of TCR beta cDNA was performed by 5'RACE template switching incorporating UMIs. Reprocessing the 5' RACE reads, TCRdb reports a single entry for every CDR3 protein and omits DNA. The sample data list about 370,000 distinct CDR3 sequences. The CDR3 is 16 residues long. Per germline, CDR1 SEHNR and CDR2 FQNEAQ (reference sequence). Turning to this clonotype: Its antigen is still unknown.

The receptor was isolated from a woman between 50 and 59 years old in good health. The sequencing input was blood T cells: a sorted CD56 or NKG2C T cell subset, CD4+ or CD8+ T cells, or bulk PBMC T cells (not recorded which). The chain joins TRBV7-9 to TRBJ2-4; the TCRdb call, TRBD2, lacks DNA for checking. The CDR3 loop reads CASSPGRAPVGNIQYF.